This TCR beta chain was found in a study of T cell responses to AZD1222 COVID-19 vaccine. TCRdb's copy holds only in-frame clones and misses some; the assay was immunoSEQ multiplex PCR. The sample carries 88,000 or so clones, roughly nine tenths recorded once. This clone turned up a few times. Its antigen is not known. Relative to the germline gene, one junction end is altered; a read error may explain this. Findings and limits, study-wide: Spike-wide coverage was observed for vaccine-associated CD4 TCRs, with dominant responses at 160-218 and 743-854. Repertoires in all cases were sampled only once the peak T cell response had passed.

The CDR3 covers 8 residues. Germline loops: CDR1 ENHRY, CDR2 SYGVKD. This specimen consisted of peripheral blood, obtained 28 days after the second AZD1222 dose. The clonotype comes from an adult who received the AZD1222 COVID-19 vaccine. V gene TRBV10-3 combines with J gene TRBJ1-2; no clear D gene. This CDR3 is CAMATVYF. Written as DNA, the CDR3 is TGTGCCATGGCGACGGTCTACTTC.